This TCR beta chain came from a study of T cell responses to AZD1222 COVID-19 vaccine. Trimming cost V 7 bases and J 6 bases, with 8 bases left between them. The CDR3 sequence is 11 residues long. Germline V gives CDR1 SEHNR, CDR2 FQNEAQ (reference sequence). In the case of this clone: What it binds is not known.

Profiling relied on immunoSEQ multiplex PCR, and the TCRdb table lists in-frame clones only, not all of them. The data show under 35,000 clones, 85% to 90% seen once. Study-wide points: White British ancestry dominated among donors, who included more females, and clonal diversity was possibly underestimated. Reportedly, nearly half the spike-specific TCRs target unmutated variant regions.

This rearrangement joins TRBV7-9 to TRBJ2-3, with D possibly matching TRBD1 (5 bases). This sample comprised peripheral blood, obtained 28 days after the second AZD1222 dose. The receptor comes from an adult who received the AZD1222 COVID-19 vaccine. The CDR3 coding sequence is TGTGCCAGCACCAACAGGGATACGCAGTATTTT. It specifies CASTNRDTQYF.